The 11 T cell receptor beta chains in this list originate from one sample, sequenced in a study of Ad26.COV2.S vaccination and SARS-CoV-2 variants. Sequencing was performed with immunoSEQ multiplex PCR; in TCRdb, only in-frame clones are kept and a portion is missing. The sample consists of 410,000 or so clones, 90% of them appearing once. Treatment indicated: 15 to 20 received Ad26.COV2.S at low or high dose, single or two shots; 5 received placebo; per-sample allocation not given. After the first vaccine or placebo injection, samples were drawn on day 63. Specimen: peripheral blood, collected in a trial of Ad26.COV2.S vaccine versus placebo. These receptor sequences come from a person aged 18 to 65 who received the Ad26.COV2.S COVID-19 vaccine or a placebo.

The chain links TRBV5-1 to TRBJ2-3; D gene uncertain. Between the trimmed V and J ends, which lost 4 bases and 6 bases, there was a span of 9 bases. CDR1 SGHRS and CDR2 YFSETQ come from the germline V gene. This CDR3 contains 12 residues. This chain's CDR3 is CASSAPSDTQYF. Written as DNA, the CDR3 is TGCGCCAGCAGCGCACCGTCGGATACGCAGTATTTT. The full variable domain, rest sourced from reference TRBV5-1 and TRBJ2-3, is KAGVTQTPRYLIKTRGQQVTLSCSPISGHRSVSWYQQTPGQGLQFLFEYFSETQRNKGNFPGRFSGRQFSNSRSEMNVSTLELGDSALYLCASSAPSDTQYFGPGTRLTVL.

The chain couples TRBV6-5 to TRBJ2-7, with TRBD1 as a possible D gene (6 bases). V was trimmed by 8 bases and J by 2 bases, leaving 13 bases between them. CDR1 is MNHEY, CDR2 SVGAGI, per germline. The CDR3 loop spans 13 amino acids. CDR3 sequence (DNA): TGTGCCAGCTCTCGGACAGTAACCTACGAGCAGTACTTC. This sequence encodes CASSRTVTYEQYF.

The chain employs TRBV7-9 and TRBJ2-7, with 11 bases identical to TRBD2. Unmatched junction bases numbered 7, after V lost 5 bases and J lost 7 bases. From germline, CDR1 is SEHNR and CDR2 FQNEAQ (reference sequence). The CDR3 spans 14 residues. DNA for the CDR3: TGTGCCAGCAGCCGTAGCGGGAGGGCCGGGGAGCAGTACTTC. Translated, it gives CASSRSGRAGEQYF.

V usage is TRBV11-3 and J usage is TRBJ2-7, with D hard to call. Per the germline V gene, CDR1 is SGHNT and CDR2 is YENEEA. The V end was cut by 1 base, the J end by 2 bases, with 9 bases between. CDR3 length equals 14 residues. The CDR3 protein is CASSLGGVPYEQYF. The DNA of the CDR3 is TGTGCCAGCAGCTTAGGTGGGGTCCCCTACGAGCAGTACTTC.

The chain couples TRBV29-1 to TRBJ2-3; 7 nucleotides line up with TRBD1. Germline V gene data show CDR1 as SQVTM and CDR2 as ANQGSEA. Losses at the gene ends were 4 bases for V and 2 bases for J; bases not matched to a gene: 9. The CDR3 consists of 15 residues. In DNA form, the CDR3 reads TGCAGCGTTGGAAGCCCCGACAGGGCCACAGATACGCAGTATTTT. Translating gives CSVGSPDRATDTQYF.

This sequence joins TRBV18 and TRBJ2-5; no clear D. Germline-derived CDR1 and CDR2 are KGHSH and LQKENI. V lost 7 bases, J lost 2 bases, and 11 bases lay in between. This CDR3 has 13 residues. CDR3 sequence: CASFRSQQETQYF. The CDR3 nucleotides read TGTGCCAGCTTCCGGTCCCAACAAGAGACCCAGTACTTC.

The CDR3 DNA reads TGTGCCTGGAGTAAAGCGGGCAATACAGATACGCAGTATTTT. Amino acid sequence: CAWSKAGNTDTQYF. This chain links TRBV30 with TRBJ2-3, with a possible D match to TRBD2 (6 bases). V gave up 2 bases and J gave up 3 bases, with 12 bases separating them. Per the germline V gene, CDR1 is GTSNPN and CDR2 is SVGIG (reference sequence). The length of the CDR3 is 14 residues.

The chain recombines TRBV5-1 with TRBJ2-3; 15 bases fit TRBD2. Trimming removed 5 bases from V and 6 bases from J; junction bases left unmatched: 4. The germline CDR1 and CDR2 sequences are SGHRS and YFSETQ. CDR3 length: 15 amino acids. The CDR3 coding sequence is TGCGCCAGCAGGCCCGGGACTAGCGGGAGGGATACGCAGTATTTT. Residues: CASRPGTSGRDTQYF.

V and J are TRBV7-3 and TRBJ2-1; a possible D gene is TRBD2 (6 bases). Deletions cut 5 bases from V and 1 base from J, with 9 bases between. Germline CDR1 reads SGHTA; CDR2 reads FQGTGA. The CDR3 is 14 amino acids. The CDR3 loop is CASSVGGSYNEQFF. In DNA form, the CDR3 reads TGTGCCAGCAGCGTAGGAGGGTCCTACAATGAGCAGTTCTTC.

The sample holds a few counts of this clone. CDR3 DNA sequence: TGTGCCAGCAGCCAATTGCCCGAGCGCCAGTACAATGAGCAGTTCTTC. Its protein is CASSQLPERQYNEQFF. V is TRBV3-1 (or the pseudogene TRBV3-2) and J is TRBJ2-1; D not resolved. Trimming pared 2 bases from V and 4 bases from J, leaving 15 bases between. Germline CDR1 LGHDT, CDR2 YNNKEL (reference sequence). CDR3 size: 16 residues.

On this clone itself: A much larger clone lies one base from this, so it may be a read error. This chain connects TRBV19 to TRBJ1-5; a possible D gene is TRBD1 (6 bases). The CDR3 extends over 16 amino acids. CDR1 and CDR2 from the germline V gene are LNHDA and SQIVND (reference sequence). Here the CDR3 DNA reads TGTGCCAATAGTATAGGGAACAGGGAGGCAAAACAGCCCCAGCATTTT. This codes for CANSIGNREAKQPQHF.